The 3 T cell receptor beta chains in this list originate from one sample, sequenced in a study of shared clonotypes between healthy human individuals. Assay: immunoSEQ multiplex PCR; the TCRdb copy retains only in-frame clones and omits some. The repertoire holds over a million clones, under 80% seen once, with about 1.5% in the top ten. What was sequenced was memory CD4+ T cells sorted from blood. Documented subset: CD45RA-negative fraction. The receptors shown here come from a man younger than 35 in good health.

This clone has at least ten counts. The rearrangement uses TRBV25-1 and TRBJ2-4; D tentatively reads TRBD1 or TRBD2 (5 bases each). V was cut by 7 bases and J by 11 bases, with 18 bases left in between. Germline CDR1 reads MGHDK; CDR2 reads SYGVNS. CDR3 length: 13 amino acids. The CDR3 coding sequence is TGTGCCAGCATGTACCCCCGGGACGACGTTCAGTACTTC. It specifies CASMYPRDDVQYF.

The chain uses TRBV10-3 and TRBJ2-3; TRBD2 agrees at 11 bases. The length of the CDR3 is 18 residues. Germline lookup yields CDR1 ENHRY and CDR2 SYGVKD. V lost 7 bases and J lost 2; bases outside the gene matches: 14. The DNA of the CDR3 is TGTGCCATCACTTCTTTCGGACTAGCGGGTACCAACACAGATACGCAGTATTTT. This codes for CAITSFGLAGTNTDTQYF.

This clone was recorded a few times. V usage is TRBV25-1 and J usage is TRBJ1-1; D not certain. V was cut by 7 bases and J by 5 bases, with 8 bases left in between. This CDR3 spans 11 amino acids. Germline V gene sequence: CDR1 MGHDK, CDR2 SYGVNS. The CDR3 bases are TGTGCCAGCACCCTCGGGACTGAAGCTTTCTTT. Protein product: CASTLGTEAFF.